What follows are 27 T cell receptor beta chains derived from one specimen sequenced in a study of Ad26.COV2.S vaccination and SARS-CoV-2 variants. Assay: immunoSEQ multiplex PCR; the TCRdb copy retains only in-frame clones and omits some. The sample has 450,000 to 550,000 clones; roughly nine tenths are singletons. Treatment reported: some 20 received Ad26.COV2.S at low or high dose, single or two shots; several received placebo; per-sample allocation not given. Samples were taken on day 63 after the first vaccine or placebo injection. The source material was peripheral blood, sampled in a trial of Ad26.COV2.S vaccine versus placebo. The receptor set was obtained from a person between 18 and 65 years old who received the Ad26.COV2.S COVID-19 vaccine or a placebo.

In this sample, this clone turned up a few times. V is TRBV6-4 and J is TRBJ2-1; D gene unclear. V shed 3 bases and J shed 3 bases, with 6 bases lying between them. Germline CDR1 is MRHNA and CDR2 is SNTAGT. CDR3 length: 13 residues. In DNA form, the CDR3 reads TGTGCCAGCAGTGAGGACCACTACAATGAGCAGTTCTTC. It is translated as CASSEDHYNEQFF.

The chain couples TRBV11-2 to TRBJ2-5; D perhaps matches TRBD2 (5 bases). Trimming pared 3 bases from V and 4 bases from J, leaving 12 bases between. The CDR3 length is 14 residues. Germline V gene lookup returns CDR1 SGHAT and CDR2 FQNNGV. In DNA form, the CDR3 reads TGTGCCAGCAGCTTTATCCCGGGGAGAGAGACCCAGTACTTC. Protein product: CASSFIPGRETQYF.

The gene calls are TRBV24-1 and TRBJ2-5; no definite D call. The CDR3 extends over 14 amino acids. Germline V gene sequence: CDR1 KGHDR, CDR2 SFDVKD. The V gene lost 1 base and the J gene lost 5 bases, with 10 bases spanning the gap. Here the CDR3 reads CATSDLRAPETQYF. For the CDR3, the DNA is TGTGCCACCAGTGATTTAAGGGCACCCGAGACCCAGTACTTC.

The chain recombines TRBV19 with TRBJ2-7, with D uncertain. Germline V lookup: CDR1 LNHDA, CDR2 SQIVND (reference sequence). V was trimmed by 5 bases and J by 6 bases, leaving 14 bases between them. The CDR3 spans 13 residues. The CDR3 DNA is TGTGCCAGTAGTCCTGACTTAGGTTTCGAGCAGTACTTC. Translating gives CASSPDLGFEQYF.

The table lists this clone with a count of one. The genes are TRBV7-9 and TRBJ2-1; 12 bases line up with TRBD2. CDR1 and CDR2 from the germline V gene are SEHNR and FQNEAQ (reference sequence). Trimming at V came to 3 bases and at J to 0 bases, leaving 3 bases not matched to a gene. This CDR3 contains 17 residues. The CDR3 region is CASSFLAGGSSYNEQFF. DNA for the CDR3: TGTGCCAGCAGCTTCCTAGCGGGGGGGAGCTCCTACAATGAGCAGTTCTTC.

The rearrangement links TRBV3-1 (or the pseudogene TRBV3-2) to TRBJ1-1, with TRBD1 matching 7 bases. Looked up from germline, CDR1 is LGHDT and CDR2 is YNNKEL (reference sequence). V was clipped by 1 base and J by 7 bases; unmatched bases: 6. CDR3 size: 14 residues. The CDR3 spells CASSQGTGDGEAFF. CDR3 bases: TGTGCCAGCAGCCAAGGGACAGGAGATGGTGAAGCTTTCTTT.

The chain uses TRBV5-4 and TRBJ2-7; 13 positions match TRBD2. In germline, CDR1 is SGHNT, CDR2 YYREEE (reference sequence). V gave up 0 bases and J gave up 2 bases; unmatched junction bases: 8. The CDR3 loop spans 18 amino acids. Here the CDR3 reads CASSLGLAGGTTAYEQYF. CDR3 nucleotides: TGTGCCAGCAGCTTGGGACTAGCGGGAGGCACAACAGCCTACGAGCAGTACTTC.

The chain has TRBV19 and TRBJ2-1; 9 positions match TRBD1. Germline CDR1 LNHDA, CDR2 SQIVND (reference sequence). CDR3 length: 20 residues. The ends lost 5 bases at V and 3 bases at J; junction bases unmatched: 20. CDR3 DNA sequence: TGTGCCAGTAGTGTTCCAGTGGGGGTGACCGGGACAGGGATCTACAATGAGCAGTTCTTC. This gives the protein CASSVPVGVTGTGIYNEQFF.

Here the CDR3 reads CASQADPPGGQYF. The CDR3, as DNA: TGTGCCAGCCAGGCGGACCCCCCGGGAGGCCAGTACTTC. The genes are TRBV25-1 and TRBJ2-5, with 7 bases identical to TRBD2. The V gene end was trimmed by 8 bases and the J gene end by 10 bases; junction bases not matched to a gene: 13. CDR1 is MGHDK and CDR2 is SYGVNS in the germline V gene. The CDR3 contains 13 residues.

V and J are TRBV11-2 and TRBJ1-4; 7 bases map to TRBD1. Germline V gene sequence: CDR1 SGHAT, CDR2 FQNNGV. With 4 bases clipped from V and 5 bases from J, the junction kept 4 bases outside the gene matches. The length of the CDR3 is 14 residues. CDR3 amino acids: CASSSRGMNEKLFF. The DNA of the CDR3 is TGTGCCAGCAGCTCCAGGGGGATGAATGAAAAACTGTTTTTT.

A single count supports this clone. V gene TRBV4-3 combines with J gene TRBJ1-2; no clear D gene. Germline V CDR1 and CDR2: LGHNA, YSLEER. The CDR3 extends over 15 amino acids. V lost 0 bases to trimming and J lost 8 bases, with 16 bases between them. CDR3: CASSQEAATEWGYTF. The DNA of the CDR3 is TGCGCCAGCAGCCAAGAAGCGGCTACTGAATGGGGCTACACCTTC.

This clone is a singleton in its sample. The CDR3, as DNA: TGTGCCAGCAGTCTTTCGCCGGTGAACACTGAAGCTTTCTTT. It translates to CASSLSPVNTEAFF. The chain links TRBV14 to TRBJ1-1; no definite D call. CDR1 and CDR2 from the germline V gene are SGHDN and FVKESK. Trimming shortened V by 6 bases and J by 0 bases, and 11 bases separated the two germline ends. The CDR3 loop spans 14 amino acids.

J is TRBJ2-3 and V is TRBV27, with D perhaps matching TRBD2 (5 bases). The CDR3 extends over 14 amino acids. Germline-derived CDR1 and CDR2 are MNHEY and SMNVEV (reference sequence). The V end was cut by 2 bases, the J end by 2 bases, with 8 bases between. CDR3 in amino acids: CASSLTDYTDTQYF. The CDR3 nucleotides read TGTGCCAGCAGTTTAACCGACTACACAGATACGCAGTATTTT.

The chain carries TRBV9 and TRBJ1-4, with D maybe TRBD1 (5 bases). There are 15 residues in the CDR3. Germline CDR1 is SGDLS and CDR2 is YYNGEE. V dropped 4 bases and J dropped 8 bases, with 18 bases sitting between them. The CDR3 spells CASSPWSTGGEKLFF. Written as DNA, the CDR3 is TGTGCCAGCAGCCCCTGGTCGACGGGGGGGGAAAAACTGTTTTTT. Based on the CDR3 plus reference TRBV9 and TRBJ1-4, the full variable domain is DSGVTQTPKHLITATGQRVTLRCSPRSGDLSVYWYQQSLDQGLQFLIQYYNGEERAKGNILERFSAQQFPDLHSELNLSSLELGDSALYFCASSPWSTGGEKLFFGSGTQLSVL.

J is TRBJ2-7 and V is TRBV5-1; 8 positions agree with TRBD1. The CDR3 consists of 13 residues. The germline V gene encodes CDR1 SGHRS and CDR2 YFSETQ. V shed 3 bases, J shed 4 bases, and the junction held 3 bases outside the gene matches. CDR3 sequence: CASSSGTGYEQYF. As DNA, the CDR3 is TGCGCCAGCAGCTCGGGGACAGGTTACGAGCAGTACTTC. Combining the CDR3 with reference TRBV5-1 and TRBJ2-7 gives the whole variable domain KAGVTQTPRYLIKTRGQQVTLSCSPISGHRSVSWYQQTPGQGLQFLFEYFSETQRNKGNFPGRFSGRQFSNSRSEMNVSTLELGDSALYLCASSSGTGYEQYFGPGTRLTVT.

This clone appeared a single time. The chain links TRBV28 to TRBJ1-2; D remains unclear. The CDR3 has 12 residues. Germline CDR1 reads MDHEN; CDR2 reads SYDVKM. Trimming cost V 3 bases and J 4 bases, with 6 bases left between them. CDR3 nucleotide sequence: TGTGCCAGCAGTTTGCCAGGCTATGGCTACACCTTC. Residues: CASSLPGYGYTF.

This chain joins TRBV5-8 and TRBJ2-1; weak D call: TRBD1 (6 bases). CDR1 is SGHTS, CDR2 YDEGEE, per germline. Between the trimmed V and J ends, which lost 2 bases and 0 bases, there was a span of 9 bases. The CDR3 sequence is 15 residues long. The CDR3: CASSFGQSSYNEQFF. The CDR3, as DNA: TGTGCCAGCAGCTTCGGACAGAGCTCCTACAATGAGCAGTTCTTC. Based on the CDR3 plus reference TRBV5-8 and TRBJ2-1, the full variable domain is EAGVTQSPTHLIKTRGQQATLRCSPISGHTSVYWYQQALGLGLQFLLWYDEGEERNRGNFPPRFSGRQFPNYSSELNVNALELEDSALYLCASSFGQSSYNEQFFGPGTRLTVL.

This chain links TRBV29-1 with TRBJ2-5, with 7 bases identical to TRBD2. V shed 8 bases, J shed 6 bases, and the junction held 18 bases outside the gene matches. This CDR3 is built from 15 residues. Germline V gene lookup returns CDR1 SQVTM and CDR2 ANQGSEA. The CDR3 region is CSSGRTAGDGQTQYF. As DNA, the CDR3 is TGCAGCTCGGGCCGCACGGCGGGAGATGGGCAGACCCAGTACTTC.

The CDR3 loop is CASSLTGGGQPQHF. The CDR3, as DNA: TGTGCCAGCAGTTTAACAGGGGGCGGGCAGCCCCAGCATTTT. The chain carries TRBV28 and TRBJ1-5; 9 bases are a match to TRBD1. V shed 2 bases and J 7 bases; nucleotides not matched to a gene: 3. This CDR3 spans 14 amino acids. CDR1 and CDR2 from the germline V gene are MDHEN and SYDVKM.

The J gene is TRBJ1-2, the V gene TRBV5-1; 11 bases fit TRBD1. J was trimmed by 4 bases and V by 4 bases; bases with no gene match: 6. The CDR3 spans 15 residues. Per germline, CDR1 SGHRS and CDR2 YFSETQ. The CDR3 DNA reads as TGCGCCAGCAGCAAGGACAGGGGGCGGCCCTATGGCTACACCTTC. Translation: CASSKDRGRPYGYTF.

V gene TRBV6-1 combines with J gene TRBJ1-2, with a possible D match to TRBD1 (6 bases). Trimming removed 1 base from V and 6 bases from J, with 12 bases in between. This CDR3 comprises 14 residues. The V gene's germline CDR1 is MNHNS and CDR2 SASEGT. In DNA, the CDR3 is TGTGCCAGCAGTGAAGGGGCAGGGGCTGATGGCTACACCTTC. Translating it yields CASSEGAGADGYTF.

This clone was detected only a few times. This chain links TRBV27 with TRBJ2-7; D unresolved. The germline CDR1 and CDR2 sequences are MNHEY and SMNVEV (reference sequence). Trimming took 3 bases from V and 0 from J, leaving 9 bases between them. The CDR3 spans 14 residues. The DNA of the CDR3 is TGTGCCAGCAGTTTCTCCGTGGTCTCCTACGAGCAGTACTTC. This codes for CASSFSVVSYEQYF.

This clone was seen a handful of times. V gene TRBV28 combines with J gene TRBJ1-1; 8 bases fit TRBD1. Germline-derived CDR1 and CDR2 are MDHEN and SYDVKM. Unmatched junction bases numbered 9, after V lost 8 bases and J lost 4 bases. This CDR3 spans 14 amino acids. This CDR3 reads CASFTGGSSTEAFF. The CDR3 DNA follows: TGTGCCAGCTTTACAGGGGGGAGTAGCACTGAAGCTTTCTTT.

This chain joins TRBV3-1 (or the pseudogene TRBV3-2) and TRBJ2-7; D is perhaps TRBD1 (6 bases). Germline CDR1 LGHDT, CDR2 YNNKEL (reference sequence). There are 15 residues in the CDR3. Trimming took 3 bases from V and 8 from J, leaving 20 bases between them. CDR3 in amino acids: CASSQGTRAATKQYF. The CDR3 DNA reads TGTGCCAGCAGCCAGGGGACACGCGCAGCTACGAAGCAGTACTTC.

The V gene is TRBV2, the J gene TRBJ2-6; perhaps TRBD2 as D (5 bases). The ends were cut back, 6 bases at V and 0 bases at J, with 12 bases in the middle. CDR3 length equals 16 residues. Germline values: CDR1 SNHLY, CDR2 FYNNEI. CDR3 bases: TGTGCCAGCAGCCCAAGGACTGACTCTGGGGCCAACGTCCTGACTTTC. Translating it yields CASSPRTDSGANVLTF.

The chain links TRBV19 to TRBJ2-3; D unresolved. V shed 4 bases and J shed 8 bases, with 7 bases lying between them. The CDR3 contains 11 residues. Germline CDR1 and CDR2: LNHDA and SQIVND (reference sequence). CDR3 sequence (DNA): TGTGCCAGTAGTACTAAAGGTACGCAGTATTTT. Residues: CASSTKGTQYF. Filled out from reference TRBV19 and TRBJ2-3, the complete variable domain reads DGGITQSPKYLFRKEGQNVTLSCEQNLNHDAMYWYRQDPGQGLRLIYYSQIVNDFQKGDIAEGYSVSREKKESFPLTVTSAQKNPTAFYLCASSTKGTQYFGPGTRLTVL.

The chain joins TRBV7-9 to TRBJ2-7; D may match TRBD1 or TRBD2 (5 bases each). CDR3 length: 13 amino acids. The germline V gene has CDR1 SEHNR and CDR2 FQNEAQ (reference sequence). The V and J ends lost 4 bases and 2 bases respectively, with 9 bases between them. This CDR3 is CASSSRDPYEQYF. DNA of the CDR3: TGTGCCAGCAGCTCCAGGGACCCCTACGAGCAGTACTTC.